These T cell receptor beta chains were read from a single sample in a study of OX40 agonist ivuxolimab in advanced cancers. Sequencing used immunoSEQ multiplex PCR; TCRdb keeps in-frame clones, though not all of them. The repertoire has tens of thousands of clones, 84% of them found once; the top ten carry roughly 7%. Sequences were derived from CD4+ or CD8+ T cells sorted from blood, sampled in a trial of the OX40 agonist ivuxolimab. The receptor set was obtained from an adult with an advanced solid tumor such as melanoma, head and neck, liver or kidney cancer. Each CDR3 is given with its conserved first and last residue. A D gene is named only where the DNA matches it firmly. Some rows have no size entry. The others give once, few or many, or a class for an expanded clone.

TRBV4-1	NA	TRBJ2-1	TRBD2	CASSSGSDEQFF	TGCGCCAGCTCTAGCGGGAGTGATGAGCAGTTCTTC
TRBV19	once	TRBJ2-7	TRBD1	CASSMGGQGTYEQYF	TGTGCCAGTAGTATGGGGGGACAGGGGACCTACGAGCAGTACTTC
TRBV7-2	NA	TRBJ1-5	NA	CASTPGAASQPQHF	TGTGCCAGCACCCCGGGAGCTGCCAGTCAGCCCCAGCATTTT
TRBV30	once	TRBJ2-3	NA	CAWSQRARDTQYF	TGTGCCTGGTCCCAAAGGGCACGAGATACGCAGTATTTT
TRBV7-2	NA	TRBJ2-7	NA	CASSLGPGGGGGYEQYF	TGTGCCAGCAGCTTAGGTCCAGGGGGCGGGGGCGGCTACGAGCAGTACTTC
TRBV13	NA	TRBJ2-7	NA	CASSGGTRLGQYF	TGTGCCAGCAGCGGCGGGACCCGGCTCGGGCAGTACTTC
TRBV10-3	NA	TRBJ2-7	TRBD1	CAISGTGRTYEQYF	TGTGCCATCAGCGGGACAGGCCGTACCTACGAGCAGTACTTC
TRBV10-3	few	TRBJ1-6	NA	CATRTEEGSPLHF	TGTGCCACCCGGACAGAAGAGGGTTCACCCCTCCACTTT
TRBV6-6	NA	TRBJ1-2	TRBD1	CASSWDRAKSGYTF	TGTGCCAGCAGTTGGGACAGGGCCAAGTCTGGCTACACCTTC
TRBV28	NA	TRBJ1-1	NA	CASSPPDSTEAFF	TGTGCCAGCAGCCCTCCAGATTCCACTGAAGCTTTCTTT
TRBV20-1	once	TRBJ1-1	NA	CSAWREGEAFF	TGCAGTGCTTGGAGAGAGGGTGAAGCTTTCTTT
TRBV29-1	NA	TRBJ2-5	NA	CSGAVGGRETQYF	TGCAGCGGGGCCGTGGGGGGGCGAGAGACCCAGTACTTC
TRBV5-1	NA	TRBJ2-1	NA	CASSLGQNYNEQFF	TGCGCCAGCAGCTTGGGCCAGAACTACAATGAGCAGTTCTTC
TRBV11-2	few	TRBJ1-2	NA	CASSLYRDKNYGYTF	TGTGCCAGCAGCTTGTACCGGGACAAAAACTATGGCTACACCTTC